The T cell receptor beta chain under discussion was sequenced for a study of regulatory dendritic cells for organ transplantation. Study-level information: Day 6 dendritic cell cultures were stimulated with LPS.

Comment on this clone: Its specificity is unknown.

Study-wide results and limits: Naive T cells showed high diversity, memory cells less, memory CD8+ least.

The V gene's germline CDR1 is LNHDA and CDR2 SQIVND (reference sequence). V lost 3 bases, J lost 1 base, and 12 bases lay in between. CDR3 length: 15 residues. Sorted T cells were CFSE-labeled and cultured 4 to 5 days with allogeneic regulatory or mature dendritic cells at 1:10. Memory T cells were CD45RO+, naive were CD45RA+, sorted by FACS. Profiling relied on immunoSEQ multiplex PCR, and the TCRdb table lists in-frame clones only, not all of them. Altogether 9,500 to 15,000 clones are present, around 62% being singletons, with the ten largest covering more than 1%. Sequencing was carried out using naive CD8+ T cells from blood cultured with dendritic cells. This sample's subset: CD45RA+ naive T cells. The rearrangement joins TRBV19 to TRBJ2-5, with a tentative D call TRBD2 (6 bases). The TCR originated in a human donor in good health. The CDR3 bases are TGTGCCAGTAGTATCCTTGGGACTTTCCAAGAGACCCAGTACTTC. Encoded protein: CASSILGTFQETQYF.